The 8 T cell receptor beta chains presented below share a single source sample, sequenced in a study of T-cell memory formation after mild COVID-19. TCRdb passed the 5' RACE reads through MiXCR, listing each CDR3 protein once. The table lists hundreds of thousands of distinct CDR3 sequences, about a fifth of them singletons. The material sequenced was PBMCs or a T cell subset sorted from them (not recorded which). The origin of the receptors is an adult woman who had mild COVID-19 (a few samples of this study predate the infection). Cell type and time point are not known.

The chain couples TRBV5-1 to TRBJ2-7; a weak D match, TRBD1 (5 bases). The CDR3 length is 15 residues. The V gene's germline CDR1 is SGHRS and CDR2 YFSETQ. The ends were cut back, 0 bases at V and 3 bases at J, with 13 bases in the middle. The CDR3, as DNA: TGCGCCAGCAGCTTGGAATCTCAGGGTATCTACGAGCAGTACTTC. It encodes CASSLESQGIYEQYF. Looking up the rest from reference TRBV5-1 and TRBJ2-7 gives the full variable domain: KAGVTQTPRYLIKTRGQQVTLSCSPISGHRSVSWYQQTPGQGLQFLFEYFSETQRNKGNFPGRFSGRQFSNSRSEMNVSTLELGDSALYLCASSLESQGIYEQYFGPGTRLTVT.

This chain connects TRBV9 to TRBJ1-1; D is undetermined. The CDR3 runs 13 residues. The germline CDR1 and CDR2 sequences are SGDLS and YYNGEE. Trimming took 0 bases from V and 7 from J, leaving 10 bases between them. CDR3 in DNA: TGTGCCAGCAGCGTAGTGTTGGGGAGTGAAGCTTTCTTT. Encoded protein: CASSVVLGSEAFF.

In its sample, this clonotype was seen a few times. The chain links TRBV6-1 to TRBJ1-5; TRBD1 matches at 7 bases. The CDR3 is 14 residues long. V dropped 4 bases and J dropped 1; count of bases not matched to a gene: 1. Germline assignment: CDR1 MNHNS and CDR2 SASEGT. Here the CDR3 reads CASSGDRSNQPQHF. The DNA of the CDR3 is TGTGCCAGCAGTGGGGACAGAAGCAATCAGCCCCAGCATTTT.

The J gene is TRBJ1-2, the V gene TRBV5-1, with D possibly matching TRBD1 (5 bases). This CDR3 has 12 residues. CDR1 is SGHRS, CDR2 YFSETQ, per germline. Trimming removed 3 bases at V and 8 bases at J, with 11 bases between. CDR3 protein: CASSSGPLGYTF. CDR3 in DNA: TGCGCCAGCAGCTCGGGACCTTTGGGCTACACCTTC.

The chain employs TRBV3-1 and TRBJ2-1, with D possibly being TRBD1 (6 bases). Per germline, CDR1 LGHDT and CDR2 YNNKEL (reference sequence). The CDR3 contains 14 residues. The V gene lost 1 base and the J gene lost 5 bases, with 9 bases spanning the gap. The CDR3 DNA follows: TGTGCCAGCAGCCAAGGGACAGTCGACAATGAGCAGTTCTTC. This gives the protein CASSQGTVDNEQFF.

Ten or more counts support this clonotype. The CDR3 bases are TGCAGCGTGTATACCCGGGACGACAACAATGAGCAGTTCTTC. The encoded protein is CSVYTRDDNNEQFF. V is TRBV29-1 and J is TRBJ2-1; D could derive from TRBD1 or TRBD2 (5 bases each). The CDR3 has 14 amino acids. Trimming stripped 6 bases from V and 5 bases from J, with 17 bases between. The germline V gene has CDR1 SQVTM and CDR2 ANQGSEA.

The chain uses TRBV27 and TRBJ2-7, with 8 bases lining up with TRBD2. Germline CDR1 is MNHEY and CDR2 is SMNVEV (reference sequence). Trimming took 7 bases from V and 3 from J; bases not matched to a gene: 8. The CDR3 loop spans 14 amino acids. The chain's CDR3 is CASNPGLGGYEQYF. CDR3 DNA sequence: TGTGCCAGCAATCCGGGACTAGGAGGCTACGAGCAGTACTTC.

This clonotype was recorded a few times. The chain combines TRBV4-1 with TRBJ1-2; perhaps TRBD1 as D (6 bases). The CDR3 covers 15 residues. The germline V gene has CDR1 MGHRA and CDR2 YSYEKL. With 0 bases removed from V and 4 bases from J, the gap between germline ends came to 12 bases. CDR3 sequence: CASSQDWSGAYGYTF. Written as DNA, the CDR3 is TGCGCCAGCAGCCAAGATTGGTCAGGGGCCTATGGCTACACCTTC.